Included here is one TCR beta chain sequence, with context. The data were obtained in a study of blood T cell repertoires in COVID-19. Whole-study context: COVID-19 samples, acute and convalescent, were from the United States, Italy and Spain. PBMCs, B-cell-depleted T cells, or T cells provided the cDNA or gDNA that made up the material.

The CDR3 has 14 residues. With 4 bases removed from V and 2 bases from J, the gap between germline ends came to 9 bases. Germline V gene sequence: CDR1 LGHNA, CDR2 YNFKEQ. Source study methods: Amplification from reference gene primers served as the basis for estimated nucleated cell counts. Profiling relied on immunoSEQ multiplex PCR, and the TCRdb table lists in-frame clones only, not all of them. V and J calls and clone size are those listed in that table; D and trimming were worked out from the DNA. The sample contains 200,000 to 300,000 clones, 85% to 90% of which appear only once. This clonotype was obtained from a woman between 35 and 50 years old with acute or convalescent COVID-19. Sequencing used peripheral blood. The chain employs TRBV4-2 and TRBJ2-1; D is ambiguous. CDR3 protein: CASSPSTTYNEQFF. The CDR3 DNA reads as TGTGCCAGCAGCCCCAGTACGACCTACAATGAGCAGTTCTTC.